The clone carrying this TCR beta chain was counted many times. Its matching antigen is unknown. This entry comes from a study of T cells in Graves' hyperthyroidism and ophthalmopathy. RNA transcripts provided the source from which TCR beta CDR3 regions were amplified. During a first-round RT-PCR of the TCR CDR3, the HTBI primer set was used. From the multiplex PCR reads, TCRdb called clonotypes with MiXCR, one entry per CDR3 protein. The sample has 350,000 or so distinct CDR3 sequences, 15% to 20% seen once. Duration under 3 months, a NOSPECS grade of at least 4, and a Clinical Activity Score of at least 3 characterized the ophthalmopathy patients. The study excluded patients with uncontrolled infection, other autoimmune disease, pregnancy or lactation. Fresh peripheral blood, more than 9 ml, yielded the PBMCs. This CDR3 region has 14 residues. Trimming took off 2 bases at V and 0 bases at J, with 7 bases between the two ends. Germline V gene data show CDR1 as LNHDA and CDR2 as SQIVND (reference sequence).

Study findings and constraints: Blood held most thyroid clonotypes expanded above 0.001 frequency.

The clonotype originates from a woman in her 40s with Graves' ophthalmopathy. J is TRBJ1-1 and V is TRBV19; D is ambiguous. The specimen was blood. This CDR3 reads CASSILGVNTEAFF. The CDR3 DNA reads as TGTGCCAGTAGTATATTGGGCGTGAACACTGAAGCTTTCTTT.